A selection of T cell receptor beta chains follows, all from one sample in a study of blood T cell repertoires in COVID-19. Assay: immunoSEQ multiplex PCR; the TCRdb copy retains only in-frame clones and omits some. The table includes about 210,000 clones, more than 70% detected once. Sequencing was carried out using PBMCs or T cells enriched from blood (not recorded which). The receptor set was obtained from a woman in her 40s with acute COVID-19. Each CDR3 is given with its conserved first and last residue. A D gene is named only where the DNA matches it firmly. A row's size may be missing; if present it is once, few, many or a size class.

j_call d_call cdr3_length clone_size v_call cdr3_aa cdr3_nt
TRBJ2-3 - 12 - TRBV10-3 CAISESRDTQYF TGTGCCATCAGTGAGTCCAGGGATACGCAGTATTTT
TRBJ1-1 - 15 few TRBV3-1/TRBV3-2 CASSTLSFPNTEAFF TGTGCCAGCAGTACCCTGAGTTTTCCAAACACTGAAGCTTTCTTT
TRBJ1-1 - 14 - TRBV29-1 CSVDLQGPNTEAFF TGCAGCGTTGACTTACAGGGACCGAACACTGAAGCTTTCTTT
TRBJ1-4 - 12 few TRBV30 CAWSGPGEKLFF TGTGCCTGGAGTGGACCGGGAGAAAAACTGTTTTTT
TRBJ1-1 TRBD1 13 - TRBV6-2/TRBV6-3 CASSYSTGKTAFF TGTGCCAGCAGTTACTCGACAGGGAAAACCGCTTTCTTT
TRBJ2-1 - 12 - TRBV7-2 CASSLRESRQFF TGTGCCAGCAGCTTGCGGGAATCTCGGCAGTTCTTC
TRBJ1-6 TRBD1 16 - TRBV19 CASRGQGNRENSPLHF TGTGCCAGTAGGGGACAGGGTAATCGGGAGAATTCACCCCTCCACTTT
TRBJ2-1 - 13 - TRBV11-2 CASSLVTDNEQFF TGTGCCAGCAGCTTGGTAACGGACAATGAGCAGTTCTTC
TRBJ2-5 - 13 few TRBV7-8 CASSFVAEETQYF TGTGCCAGCAGCTTCGTAGCCGAAGAGACCCAGTACTTC
TRBJ1-3 - 16 - TRBV5-6 CASSLGGVNSGNTIYF TGTGCCAGCAGCTTAGGGGGGGTGAACTCTGGAAACACCATATATTTT
TRBJ1-1 TRBD1 17 - TRBV7-9 CASSRGTGYTQNTEAFF TGTGCCAGCAGCCGCGGGACAGGGTATACCCAGAACACTGAAGCTTTCTTT
TRBJ2-2 - 15 - TRBV5-6 CASSFVGQNTGELFF TGTGCCAGCAGCTTTGTTGGGCAGAACACCGGGGAGCTGTTTTTT
TRBJ2-1 TRBD1 15 - TRBV6-5 CASRISGTGRNEQFF TGTGCCAGCAGGATATCCGGGACAGGGAGGAATGAGCAGTTCTTC
TRBJ2-2 - 15 - TRBV7-9 CASSADRGRDGELFF TGTGCCAGCAGCGCTGACCGCGGGCGGGACGGGGAGCTGTTTTTT
TRBJ1-5 - 17 - TRBV12-5 CASGLVVGAYSNQPQHF TGTGCTAGTGGTTTGGTAGTTGGGGCCTATAGCAATCAGCCCCAGCATTTT
TRBJ2-7 - 14 once TRBV9 CASSQGPGDYEQYF TGTGCCAGCAGTCAAGGACCAGGGGACTACGAGCAGTACTTC